Following are 26 T cell receptor beta chains from one sample sequenced in a study of blood T cell repertoires in COVID-19. Profiled with immunoSEQ multiplex PCR; TCRdb holds only in-frame clones, not every one. This table holds tens of thousands of clones, roughly 80% found once. The sequencing input was peripheral blood. These receptors were taken from a woman in her seventies with acute or convalescent COVID-19.

This sequence joins TRBV10-3 and TRBJ1-2; D is unclear. Trimming removed 3 bases at V and 4 bases at J, with 12 bases between. From germline, CDR1 is ENHRY and CDR2 SYGVKD. The CDR3 spans 14 residues. CDR3 coding DNA: TGTGCCATCAGTGAATTGAACAGCCCCTATGGCTACACCTTC. It encodes CAISELNSPYGYTF.

This clone came up once. This chain connects TRBV4-3 to TRBJ1-2; D is perhaps TRBD1 (5 bases). This CDR3 contains 17 residues. The germline V and J ends were trimmed by 0 bases and 8 bases, with 22 bases remaining between them. Per germline, CDR1 LGHNA and CDR2 YSLEER. In DNA form, the CDR3 reads TGCGCCAGCAGCCAAGATCCTGGCGATGCGGGGCGGTACGGCTACACCTTC. It yields the protein CASSQDPGDAGRYGYTF.

This chain links TRBV9 with TRBJ1-2, with a possible D match to TRBD1 (5 bases). Trimming stripped 4 bases from V and 9 bases from J, with 10 bases between. The germline gives CDR1 SGDLS, CDR2 YYNGEE. The CDR3 spans 11 residues. The CDR3 reads CASSSRESYTF. CDR3 bases: TGTGCCAGCAGCTCCAGGGAAAGCTACACCTTC.

This clone has a handful of counts. The chain combines TRBV6-2 or TRBV6-3 with TRBJ2-7, with D possibly TRBD1 on 6 matching bases. Germline CDR1 MNHEY, CDR2 SVGEGT. This CDR3 comprises 14 residues. The V gene lost 0 bases and the J gene lost 3 bases, with 9 bases spanning the gap. The CDR3 protein is CASSYSNRVYEQYF. In DNA, the CDR3 is TGTGCCAGCAGTTACTCAAACAGGGTCTACGAGCAGTACTTC.

In its sample, this clone was seen a few times. The rearrangement links TRBV7-7 to TRBJ2-2, with D unclear. Germline V CDR1 and CDR2: SSHAT, FNYEAQ (reference sequence). This CDR3 spans 15 amino acids. V lost 5 bases to trimming and J lost 3 bases, with 13 bases between them. The chain's CDR3 is CASSRFIGDTGELFF. The CDR3 DNA sequence: TGTGCCAGCAGCCGCTTTATAGGAGACACCGGGGAGCTGTTTTTT.

This clone was seen just once. The rearrangement links TRBV5-1 to TRBJ2-5; 10 bases are shared with TRBD2. This CDR3 has 15 amino acids. Germline CDR1 and CDR2: SGHRS and YFSETQ. After removal of 4 bases from V and 4 bases from J, the junction contained 7 bases not matched to a gene. In nucleotides, the CDR3 is TGCGCCAGCAGCGGCGGGACTAGCGATACAGAGACCCAGTACTTC. Encoded protein: CASSGGTSDTETQYF.

The CDR3 nucleotides are TGTGCCAGCAGTGCCCGGACAGGGTTTGGGGGCGAGCAGTACTTC. Its protein product is CASSARTGFGGEQYF. The rearrangement uses TRBV25-1 and TRBJ2-7, with 8 bases lining up with TRBD1. The junction had 11 bases not matched to a gene; V was cut back by 4 bases and J by 6 bases. Germline CDR1 MGHDK, CDR2 SYGVNS. The CDR3 runs 15 residues.

V and J are TRBV7-2 and TRBJ1-6; 10 nucleotides match TRBD1. In germline, CDR1 is SGHTA, CDR2 FQGNSA. After removal of 3 bases from V and 8 bases from J, the junction contained 7 bases not matched to a gene. This CDR3 is built from 16 residues. The CDR3: CASSFLGQGKDSPLHF. Here the CDR3 DNA reads TGTGCCAGCAGCTTCCTGGGACAGGGGAAGGATTCACCCCTCCACTTT.

The chain's CDR3 is CASSQTGLGEQYF. The CDR3 nucleotides are TGTGCCAGCAGCCAGACAGGGTTAGGCGAGCAGTACTTC. The chain joins TRBV7-3 to TRBJ2-7, with 7 positions matching TRBD1. Germline CDR1 SGHTA, CDR2 FQGTGA. Trimming took 5 bases from V and 6 from J; bases not matched to a gene: 7. The CDR3 contains 13 residues.

The V gene is TRBV3-1 (or the pseudogene TRBV3-2), the J gene TRBJ1-4; D possibly corresponds to TRBD1 (6 bases). The germline V gene encodes CDR1 LGHDT and CDR2 YNNKEL (reference sequence). The CDR3 length is 15 residues. The V and J ends lost 0 bases and 10 bases respectively, with 15 bases between them. The CDR3 region is CASSQDGRGDRKLFF. For the CDR3, the DNA is TGTGCCAGCAGCCAAGATGGGAGGGGGGATCGAAAACTGTTTTTT.

Concerning this clone: One end of the junction varies from germline; a read error may be responsible. This chain links TRBV5-8 with TRBJ2-4, with D possibly matching TRBD2 (5 bases). The CDR3 loop spans 8 amino acids. Looked up from germline, CDR1 is SGHTS and CDR2 is YDEGEE. CDR3 in amino acids: CASSSRGF. CDR3 coding DNA: TGTGCCAGCAGCTCTCGGGGCTTC.

The rearrangement links TRBV10-3 to TRBJ2-1; TRBD2 is a possible D gene (6 bases). CDR3 size: 14 residues. V gave up 2 bases and J gave up 7 bases, with 12 bases separating them. Germline-derived CDR1 and CDR2 are ENHRY and SYGVKD. This CDR3 is CAISEAGMGNEQFF. DNA for the CDR3: TGTGCCATCAGTGAGGCGGGGATGGGGAATGAGCAGTTCTTC.

This clone was seen only once. The chain couples TRBV9 to TRBJ1-6; D is unclear. V was shortened by 0 bases and J by 10 bases, with 5 bases between the two germline ends. The length of the CDR3 is 12 residues. The germline gives CDR1 SGDLS, CDR2 YYNGEE. The CDR3 region is CASSVGRSPLHF. As DNA, the CDR3 is TGTGCCAGCAGCGTAGGGAGGTCACCCCTCCACTTT.

The chain carries TRBV7-6 and TRBJ2-7, with 9 bases aligning to TRBD1. Germline CDR1 reads SGHVS; CDR2 reads FNYEAQ. After removal of 5 bases from V and 7 bases from J, the junction contained 9 bases not matched to a gene. This CDR3 region has 14 residues. CDR3 protein: CASSPGQGFGEQYF. CDR3 DNA sequence: TGTGCCAGCAGCCCTGGACAGGGGTTCGGGGAGCAGTACTTC.

The rearrangement uses TRBV5-5 and TRBJ2-3, with TRBD1 identical over 7 bases. V shed 3 bases, J shed 2 bases, and the junction held 3 bases outside the gene matches. The germline CDR1 and CDR2 sequences are SGHKS and YYEKEE (reference sequence). CDR3 length: 14 amino acids. The CDR3 bases are TGTGCCAGCAGCTGGGGACAGTTCACAGATACGCAGTATTTT. The encoded protein is CASSWGQFTDTQYF.

This clone has just a few counts. The genes are TRBV18 and TRBJ2-3; 10 nucleotides align to TRBD2. The germline gives CDR1 KGHSH, CDR2 LQKENI. Losses at the gene ends were 5 bases for V and 6 bases for J; bases not matched to a gene: 11. CDR3 length: 16 residues. In DNA, the CDR3 is TGTGCCAGCTCAACAGTAGCGGGGGGATTCTCGGATACGCAGTATTTT. Its translation is CASSTVAGGFSDTQYF.

This chain links TRBV5-6 with TRBJ1-2; D perhaps matches TRBD1 (6 bases). In germline, CDR1 is SGHDT, CDR2 YYEEEE. Trimming left V 3 bases short and J 2 bases short, with 11 bases between. This CDR3 region has 14 residues. Here the CDR3 reads CASSSKRGNYGYTF. The CDR3 DNA is TGTGCCAGCAGCTCGAAGAGGGGGAACTATGGCTACACCTTC.

V and J are TRBV11-3 and TRBJ1-2; no clear D. Between the trimmed V and J ends, which lost 1 base and 0 bases, there was a span of 3 bases. Germline CDR1 is SGHNT and CDR2 is YENEEA. CDR3 length: 13 amino acids. The CDR3 DNA follows: TGTGCCAGCAGCTTAGCGTCTAACTATGGCTACACCTTC. Translating gives CASSLASNYGYTF. Looking up the rest from reference TRBV11-3 and TRBJ1-2 gives the full variable domain: EAGVVQSPRYKIIEKKQPVAFWCNPISGHNTLYWYLQNLGQGPELLIRYENEEAVDDSQLPKDRFSAERLKGVDSTLKIQPAELGDSAVYLCASSLASNYGYTFGSGTRLTVV.

This chain links TRBV7-2 with TRBJ1-1; 8 positions agree with TRBD1. V dropped 2 bases and J dropped 6; count of bases not matched to a gene: 8. The germline CDR1 and CDR2 sequences are SGHTA and FQGNSA. This CDR3 is built from 15 residues. CDR3 amino acids: CASSLTGQGFSEAFF. Here the CDR3 DNA reads TGTGCCAGCAGCTTAACCGGACAGGGATTCTCTGAAGCTTTCTTT.

The rearrangement uses TRBV7-9 and TRBJ1-1, with 8 bases that match TRBD1. The CDR3 runs 16 residues. V lost 10 bases, J lost 5 bases, and 18 bases stayed unmatched. CDR1 and CDR2 (germline): SEHNR, FQNEAQ (reference sequence). The CDR3 DNA reads TGTGCCACCCGTCCTAGCAGGCAGGGGGCAAGGACTGAAGCTTTCTTT. Translated: CATRPSRQGARTEAFF.

The CDR3 nucleotides are TGTGCCAGCAGCCGACAGGCTAACACCGGGGAGCTGTTTTTT. Protein product: CASSRQANTGELFF. The chain couples TRBV5-8 to TRBJ2-2; D possibly corresponds to TRBD1 (6 bases). The CDR3 has 14 amino acids. In germline, CDR1 is SGHTS, CDR2 YDEGEE. V was clipped by 4 bases and J by 2 bases, with 9 bases between them.

This clone was seen once. V and J are TRBV6-5 and TRBJ1-2, with TRBD1 matching 11 bases. J was trimmed by 10 bases and V by 6 bases; bases with no gene match: 10. Germline loops: CDR1 MNHEY, CDR2 SVGAGI. The CDR3 sequence is 14 residues long. CDR3 amino acids: CASRADRGRWAYTF. The CDR3 bases are TGTGCCAGCAGGGCGGACAGGGGGCGCTGGGCCTACACCTTC.

The CDR3 reads CASTGGAYTGELFF. CDR3 DNA sequence: TGTGCCAGCACCGGGGGGGCCTACACCGGGGAGCTGTTTTTT. This chain uses TRBV6-5 with TRBJ2-2; 8 bases agree with TRBD2. The CDR3 is 14 residues long. CDR1 is MNHEY, CDR2 SVGAGI, per germline. V was clipped by 7 bases and J by 3 bases; unmatched bases: 4.

The chain's CDR3 is CASSFSGGVSREQYF. CDR3 DNA sequence: TGCGCCAGCAGTTTTAGCGGGGGGGTCTCTAGGGAGCAGTACTTC. The V call is TRBV10-2, the J call TRBJ2-7, with 11 bases matching TRBD2. The germline V gene encodes CDR1 WSHSY and CDR2 SAAADI. V was clipped by 5 bases and J by 7 bases; unmatched bases: 10. The CDR3 is 15 amino acids.

The chain links TRBV28 to TRBJ2-3; D is undetermined. V dropped 10 bases and J dropped 0 bases, with 11 bases sitting between them. The germline gives CDR1 MDHEN, CDR2 SYDVKM. This CDR3 has 13 residues. For the CDR3, the DNA is TGTGCCACCACGCACACAAGCACAGATACGCAGTATTTT. Translated: CATTHTSTDTQYF.

The CDR3 DNA reads TGTGCCAGCAGGGGACACGATACGCAGTATTTT. Encoded protein: CASRGHDTQYF. The chain couples TRBV6-5 to TRBJ2-3; tentative D call: TRBD1 (6 bases). Per germline, CDR1 MNHEY and CDR2 SVGAGI. The CDR3 runs to 11 residues. Trimming removed 6 bases from V and 6 bases from J, with 7 bases in between.